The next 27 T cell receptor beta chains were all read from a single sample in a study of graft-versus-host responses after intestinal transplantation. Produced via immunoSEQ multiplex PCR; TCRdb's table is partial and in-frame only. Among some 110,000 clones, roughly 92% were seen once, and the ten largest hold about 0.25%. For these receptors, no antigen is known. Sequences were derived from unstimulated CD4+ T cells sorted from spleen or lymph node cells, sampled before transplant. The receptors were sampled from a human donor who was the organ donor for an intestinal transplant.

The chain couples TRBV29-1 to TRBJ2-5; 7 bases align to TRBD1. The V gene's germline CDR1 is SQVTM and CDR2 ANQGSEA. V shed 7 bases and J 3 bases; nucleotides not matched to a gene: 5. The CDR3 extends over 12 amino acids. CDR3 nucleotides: TGCAGCGGTCGGGACAGTAAAGAGACCCAGTACTTC. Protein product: CSGRDSKETQYF.

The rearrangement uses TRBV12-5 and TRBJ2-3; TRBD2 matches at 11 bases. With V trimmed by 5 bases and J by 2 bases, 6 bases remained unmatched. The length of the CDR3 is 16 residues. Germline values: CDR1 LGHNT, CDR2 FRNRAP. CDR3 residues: CASGPRTSGYTDTQYF. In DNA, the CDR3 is TGTGCTAGTGGTCCCAGGACTAGCGGGTACACAGATACGCAGTATTTT.

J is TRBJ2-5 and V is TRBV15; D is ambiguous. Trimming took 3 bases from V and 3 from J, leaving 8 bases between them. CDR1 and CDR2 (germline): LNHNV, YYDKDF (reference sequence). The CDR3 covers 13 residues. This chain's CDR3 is CATSRRLEETQYF. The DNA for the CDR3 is TGTGCCACCAGCAGGAGACTCGAAGAGACCCAGTACTTC. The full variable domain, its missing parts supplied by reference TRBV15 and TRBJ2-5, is DAMVIQNPRYQVTQFGKPVTLSCSQTLNHNVMYWYQQKSSQAPKLLFHYYDKDFNNEADTPDNFQSRRPNTSFCFLDIRSPGLGDTAMYLCATSRRLEETQYFGPGTRLLVL.

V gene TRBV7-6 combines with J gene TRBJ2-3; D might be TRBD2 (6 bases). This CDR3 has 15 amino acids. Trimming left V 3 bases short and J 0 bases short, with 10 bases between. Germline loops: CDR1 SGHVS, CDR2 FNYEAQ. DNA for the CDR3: TGTGCCAGCAGCTTGGGGAGGCCTAGCACAGATACGCAGTATTTT. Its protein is CASSLGRPSTDTQYF.

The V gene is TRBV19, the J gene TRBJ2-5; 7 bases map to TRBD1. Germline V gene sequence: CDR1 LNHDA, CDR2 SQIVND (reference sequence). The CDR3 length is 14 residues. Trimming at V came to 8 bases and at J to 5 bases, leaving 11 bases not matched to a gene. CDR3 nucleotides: TGTGCCAGTGCGCGGCAGACAGGGCTGGAGACCCAGTACTTC. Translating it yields CASARQTGLETQYF.

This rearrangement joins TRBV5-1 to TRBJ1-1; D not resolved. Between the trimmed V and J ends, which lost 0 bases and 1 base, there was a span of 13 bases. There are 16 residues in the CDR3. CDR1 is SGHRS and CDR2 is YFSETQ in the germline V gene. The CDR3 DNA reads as TGCGCCAGCAGCTTGGCTCTAAGACATCAGAACACTGAAGCTTTCTTT. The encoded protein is CASSLALRHQNTEAFF.

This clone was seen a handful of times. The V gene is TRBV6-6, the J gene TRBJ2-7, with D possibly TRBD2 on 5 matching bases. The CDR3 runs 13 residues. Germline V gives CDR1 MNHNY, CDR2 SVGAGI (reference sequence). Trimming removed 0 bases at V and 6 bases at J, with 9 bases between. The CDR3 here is CASSYSTRTEQYF. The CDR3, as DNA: TGTGCCAGCAGTTACTCTACTAGGACCGAGCAGTACTTC.

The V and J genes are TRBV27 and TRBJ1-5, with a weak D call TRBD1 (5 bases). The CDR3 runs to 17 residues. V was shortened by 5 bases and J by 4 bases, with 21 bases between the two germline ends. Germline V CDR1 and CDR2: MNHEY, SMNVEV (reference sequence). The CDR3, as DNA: TGTGCCAGCAGTCCTACCAAAACCTACAGGCCTAATCAGCCCCAGCATTTT. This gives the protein CASSPTKTYRPNQPQHF.

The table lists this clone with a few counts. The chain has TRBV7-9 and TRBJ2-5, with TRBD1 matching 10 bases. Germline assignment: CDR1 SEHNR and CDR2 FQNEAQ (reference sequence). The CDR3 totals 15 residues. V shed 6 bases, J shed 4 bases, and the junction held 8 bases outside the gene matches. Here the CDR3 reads CASSLPGQGPETQYF. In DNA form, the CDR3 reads TGTGCCAGCAGTTTACCGGGACAGGGGCCAGAGACCCAGTACTTC. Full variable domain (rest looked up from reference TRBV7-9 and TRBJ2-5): DTGVSQNPRHKITKRGQNVTFRCDPISEHNRLYWYRQTLGQGPEFLTYFQNEAQLEKSRLLSDRFSAERPKGSFSTLEIQRTEQGDSAMYLCASSLPGQGPETQYFGPGTRLLVL.

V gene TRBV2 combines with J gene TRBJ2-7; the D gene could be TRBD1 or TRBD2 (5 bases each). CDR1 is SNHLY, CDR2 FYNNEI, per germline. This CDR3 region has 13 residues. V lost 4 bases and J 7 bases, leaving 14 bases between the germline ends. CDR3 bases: TGTGCCAGCAGTGGGGACGGTCGTTGGGAGCAGTACTTC. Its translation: CASSGDGRWEQYF.

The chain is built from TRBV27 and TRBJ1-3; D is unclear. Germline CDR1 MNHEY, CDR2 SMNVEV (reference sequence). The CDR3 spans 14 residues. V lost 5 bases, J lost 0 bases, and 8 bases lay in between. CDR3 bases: TGTGCCAGCAGTCCGGGGTTCTCTGGAAACACCATATATTTT. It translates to CASSPGFSGNTIYF.

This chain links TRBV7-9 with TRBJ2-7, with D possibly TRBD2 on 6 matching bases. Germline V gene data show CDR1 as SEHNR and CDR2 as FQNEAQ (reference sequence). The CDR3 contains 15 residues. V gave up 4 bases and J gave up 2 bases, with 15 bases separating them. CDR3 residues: CASSSGSGVAYEQYF. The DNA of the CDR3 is TGTGCCAGCAGCTCGGGTTCGGGGGTTGCCTACGAGCAGTACTTC.

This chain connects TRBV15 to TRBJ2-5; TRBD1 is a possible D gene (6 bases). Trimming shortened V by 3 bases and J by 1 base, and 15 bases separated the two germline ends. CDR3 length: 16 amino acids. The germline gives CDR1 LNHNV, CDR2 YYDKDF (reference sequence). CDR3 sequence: CATSSMRGKGQETQYF. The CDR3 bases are TGTGCCACCAGCAGTATGAGGGGGAAGGGCCAAGAGACCCAGTACTTC. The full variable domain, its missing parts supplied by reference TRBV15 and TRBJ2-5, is DAMVIQNPRYQVTQFGKPVTLSCSQTLNHNVMYWYQQKSSQAPKLLFHYYDKDFNNEADTPDNFQSRRPNTSFCFLDIRSPGLGDTAMYLCATSSMRGKGQETQYFGPGTRLLVL.

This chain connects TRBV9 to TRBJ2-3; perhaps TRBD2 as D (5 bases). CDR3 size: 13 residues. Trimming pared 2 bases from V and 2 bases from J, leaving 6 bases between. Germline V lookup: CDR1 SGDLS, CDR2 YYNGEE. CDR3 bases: TGTGCCAGCAGCGTTGACTACACAGATACGCAGTATTTT. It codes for CASSVDYTDTQYF. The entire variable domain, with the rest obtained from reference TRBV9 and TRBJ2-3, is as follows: DSGVTQTPKHLITATGQRVTLRCSPRSGDLSVYWYQQSLDQGLQFLIQYYNGEERAKGNILERFSAQQFPDLHSELNLSSLELGDSALYFCASSVDYTDTQYFGPGTRLTVL.

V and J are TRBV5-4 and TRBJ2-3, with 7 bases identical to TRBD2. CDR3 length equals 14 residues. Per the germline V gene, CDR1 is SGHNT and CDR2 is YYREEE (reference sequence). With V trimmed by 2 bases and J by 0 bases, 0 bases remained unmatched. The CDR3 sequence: CASSFSGSTDTQYF. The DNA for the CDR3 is TGTGCCAGCAGCTTTAGCGGGAGCACAGATACGCAGTATTTT.

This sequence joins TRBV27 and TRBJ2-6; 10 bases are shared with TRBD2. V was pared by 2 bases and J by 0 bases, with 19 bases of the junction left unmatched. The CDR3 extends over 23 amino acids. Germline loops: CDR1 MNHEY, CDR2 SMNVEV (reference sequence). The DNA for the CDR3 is TGTGCCAGCAGTTTAACGGTTGGGCTAGCGGGAGTCCTACCCCACTCTGGGGCCAACGTCCTGACTTTC. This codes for CASSLTVGLAGVLPHSGANVLTF. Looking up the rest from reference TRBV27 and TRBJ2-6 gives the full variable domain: EAQVTQNPRYLITVTGKKLTVTCSQNMNHEYMSWYRQDPGLGLRQIYYSMNVEVTDKGDVPEGYKVSRKEKRNFPLILESPSPNQTSLYFCASSLTVGLAGVLPHSGANVLTFGAGSRLTVL.

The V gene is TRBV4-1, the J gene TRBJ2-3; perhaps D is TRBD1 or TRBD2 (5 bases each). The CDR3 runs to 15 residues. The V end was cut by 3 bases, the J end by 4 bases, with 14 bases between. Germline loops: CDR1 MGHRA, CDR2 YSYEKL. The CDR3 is CASSQGLVDSDTQYF. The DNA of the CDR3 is TGCGCCAGCAGCCAGGGGCTCGTGGACTCAGATACGCAGTATTTT.

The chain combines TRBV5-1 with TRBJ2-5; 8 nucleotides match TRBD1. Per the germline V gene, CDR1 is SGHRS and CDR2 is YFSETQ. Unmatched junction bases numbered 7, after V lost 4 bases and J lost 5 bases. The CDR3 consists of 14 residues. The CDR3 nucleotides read TGCGCCAGCAGCGGCCGGACAGGGAGGGAGACCCAGTACTTC. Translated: CASSGRTGRETQYF.

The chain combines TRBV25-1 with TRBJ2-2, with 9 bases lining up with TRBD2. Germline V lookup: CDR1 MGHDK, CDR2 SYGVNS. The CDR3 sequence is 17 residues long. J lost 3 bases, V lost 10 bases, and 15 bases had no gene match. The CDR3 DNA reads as TGTGCCACCCGAAGGCGAGGGGGACTAGCCGACACCGGGGAGCTGTTTTTT. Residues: CATRRRGGLADTGELFF.

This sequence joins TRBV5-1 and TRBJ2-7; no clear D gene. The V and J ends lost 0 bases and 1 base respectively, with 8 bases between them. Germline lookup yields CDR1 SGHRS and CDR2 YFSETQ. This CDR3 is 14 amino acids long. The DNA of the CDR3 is TGCGCCAGCAGCTTGGACGTTCGATCCTACGAGCAGTACTTC. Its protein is CASSLDVRSYEQYF.

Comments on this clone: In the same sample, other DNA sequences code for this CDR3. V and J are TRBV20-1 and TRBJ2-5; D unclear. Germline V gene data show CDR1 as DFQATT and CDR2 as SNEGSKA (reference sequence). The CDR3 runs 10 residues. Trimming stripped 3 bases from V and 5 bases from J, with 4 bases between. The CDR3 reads CSASEETQYF. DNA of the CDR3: TGCAGTGCTAGTGAGGAGACCCAGTACTTC.

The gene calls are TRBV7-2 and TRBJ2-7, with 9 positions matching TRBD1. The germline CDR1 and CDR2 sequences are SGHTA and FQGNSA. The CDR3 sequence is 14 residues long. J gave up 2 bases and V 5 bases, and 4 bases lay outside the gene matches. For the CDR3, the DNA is TGTGCCAGCAGCCCGGACAGGGGCCCCTACGAGCAGTACTTC. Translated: CASSPDRGPYEQYF.

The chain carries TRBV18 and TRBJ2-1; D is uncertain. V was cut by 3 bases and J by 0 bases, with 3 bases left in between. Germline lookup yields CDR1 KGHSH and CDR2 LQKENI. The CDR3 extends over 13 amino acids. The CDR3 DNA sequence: TGTGCCAGCTCACCGAGCTCCTACAATGAGCAGTTCTTC. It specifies CASSPSSYNEQFF.

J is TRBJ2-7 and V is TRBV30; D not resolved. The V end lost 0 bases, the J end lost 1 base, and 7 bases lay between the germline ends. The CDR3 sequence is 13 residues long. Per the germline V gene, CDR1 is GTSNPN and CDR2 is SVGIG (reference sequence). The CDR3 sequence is CAWSVRLSYEQYF. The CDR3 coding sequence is TGTGCCTGGAGTGTAAGGCTTTCCTACGAGCAGTACTTC.

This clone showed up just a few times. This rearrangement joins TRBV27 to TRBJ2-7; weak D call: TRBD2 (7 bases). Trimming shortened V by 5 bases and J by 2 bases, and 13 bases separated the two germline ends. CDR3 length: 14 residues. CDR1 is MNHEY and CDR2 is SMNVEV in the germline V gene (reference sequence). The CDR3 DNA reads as TGTGCCAGCAGTCCGAGGGGGGGGCCCTACGAGCAGTACTTC. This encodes CASSPRGGPYEQYF.

In DNA form, the CDR3 reads TGTGCCAGCAGCTTAGTGGGAACTAGCGGGGGTTACGAGCAGTACTTC. Its protein is CASSLVGTSGGYEQYF. The genes are TRBV11-2 and TRBJ2-7, with 11 bases matching TRBD2. The CDR3 length is 16 residues. The germline V gene encodes CDR1 SGHAT and CDR2 FQNNGV. The ends lost 1 base at V and 4 bases at J; junction bases unmatched: 6.

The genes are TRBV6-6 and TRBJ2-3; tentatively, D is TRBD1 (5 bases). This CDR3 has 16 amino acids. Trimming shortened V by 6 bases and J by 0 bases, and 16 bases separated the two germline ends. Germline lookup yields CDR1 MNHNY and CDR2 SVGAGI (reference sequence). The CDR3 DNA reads TGTGCCAGCAGCCCTGGGGCCGACAGAAGCACAGATACGCAGTATTTT. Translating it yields CASSPGADRSTDTQYF.